The 25 T cell receptor beta chains below come from one sample, sequenced in a study of T cells in Graves' hyperthyroidism and ophthalmopathy. RNA transcripts yielded amplified TCR beta CDR3 regions. The primer set for the first-round RT-PCR of the TCR CDR3 was HTBI. TCRdb recomputed calls from the multiplex PCR reads with MiXCR, one row per CDR3 protein. The table shows some 740,000 distinct CDR3 sequences, with around 13% occurring only once. The source material was blood. The source is a young woman with Graves' hyperthyroidism.

This clonotype was counted a single time. The rearrangement links TRBV18 to TRBJ2-1; TRBD2 matches at 7 bases. This CDR3 region has 13 residues. Germline V lookup: CDR1 KGHSH, CDR2 LQKENI. V gave up 0 bases and J gave up 8 bases; unmatched junction bases: 1. In DNA, the CDR3 is TGTGCCAGCTCACCACCTAGCGGGTATGAGCAGTTCTTC. Translating gives CASSPPSGYEQFF.

V gene TRBV19 combines with J gene TRBJ2-5; 11 positions agree with TRBD1. With V trimmed by 7 bases and J by 5 bases, 12 bases remained unmatched. CDR3 length equals 16 residues. The V gene's germline CDR1 is LNHDA and CDR2 SQIVND (reference sequence). The CDR3 loop reads CASTRRGQGEGETQYF. CDR3 nucleotide sequence: TGTGCCAGTACGCGTCGGGGACAGGGGGAAGGGGAGACCCAGTACTTC.

The J gene is TRBJ1-3, the V gene TRBV29-1; no firm D call. This CDR3 comprises 12 residues. Between the trimmed V and J ends, which lost 2 bases and 3 bases, there was a span of 5 bases. CDR1 and CDR2 from the germline V gene are SQVTM and ANQGSEA. CDR3 region: CSVERGGNTIYF. DNA for the CDR3: TGCAGCGTTGAACGGGGTGGAAACACCATATATTTT.

In this sample, this clonotype turned up a few times. The rearrangement joins TRBV7-3 to TRBJ2-1; 7 bases agree with TRBD2. The V gene's germline CDR1 is SGHTA and CDR2 FQGTGA. The junction had 8 bases not matched to a gene; V was cut back by 8 bases and J by 7 bases. The CDR3 has 13 residues. In DNA, the CDR3 is TGTGCCAGCGGGGGGGGAGGAATTAATGAGCAGTTCTTC. Translating it yields CASGGGGINEQFF.

This clonotype was seen many times. This chain joins TRBV3-2 and TRBJ2-7; TRBD2 is taken as the D call from the table, unchecked against the DNA. TRBV3-2 is a recognized pseudogene. The CDR3 totals 16 residues. The CDR3 loop is CASSPGGLVVPHEQYF. In DNA, the CDR3 is TGTGCCAGCAGCCCCGGGGGACTAGTTGTTCCCCACGAGCAGTACTTC.

The chain is built from TRBV5-5 and TRBJ2-3; either TRBD1 or TRBD2 may fit D (6 bases each). The CDR3 sequence is 15 residues long. The V end lost 1 base, the J end lost 0 bases, and 9 bases lay between the germline ends. In germline, CDR1 is SGHKS, CDR2 YYEKEE (reference sequence). The CDR3 loop reads CASSLWGASTDTQYF. Here the CDR3 DNA reads TGTGCCAGCAGCTTGTGGGGGGCCAGCACAGATACGCAGTATTTT.

This clonotype has at least ten counts. V usage is TRBV30 and J usage is TRBJ1-1, with a possible D match to TRBD1 (6 bases). The CDR3 totals 13 residues. Trimming left V 5 bases short and J 0 bases short, with 10 bases between. Germline loops: CDR1 GTSNPN, CDR2 SVGIG (reference sequence). CDR3 DNA: TGTGCCTGGGACGGACAGATGAACACTGAAGCTTTCTTT. It encodes CAWDGQMNTEAFF.

The chain combines TRBV10-3 with TRBJ2-7; 9 bases line up with TRBD1. Per the germline V gene, CDR1 is ENHRY and CDR2 is SYGVKD. The junction had 4 bases not matched to a gene; V was cut back by 2 bases and J by 5 bases. The CDR3 runs 14 residues. Written as DNA, the CDR3 is TGTGCCATCAGTGAGCCTGGGACAGGGCACGAGCAGTACTTC. Its translation: CAISEPGTGHEQYF.

This sequence joins TRBV15 and TRBJ2-1; 9 nucleotides line up with TRBD2. The CDR3 is 15 amino acids. The ends lost 3 bases at V and 3 bases at J; junction bases unmatched: 3. Germline CDR1 reads LNHNV; CDR2 reads YYDKDF (reference sequence). In DNA form, the CDR3 reads TGTGCCACCAGCAGCCTAGCGGGGAGCTACAATGAGCAGTTCTTC. Translating it yields CATSSLAGSYNEQFF.

This sequence joins TRBV6-2 or TRBV6-3 and TRBJ2-3; 11 nucleotides agree with TRBD2. After removal of 2 bases from V and 2 bases from J, the junction contained 6 bases not matched to a gene. The CDR3 runs 17 residues. Germline V gene sequence: CDR1 MNHEY, CDR2 SVGEGT. Here the CDR3 reads CASSYGTSGLFTDTQYF. CDR3 coding DNA: TGTGCCAGCAGTTACGGGACTAGCGGTCTCTTCACAGATACGCAGTATTTT.

This clonotype appeared a few times. V usage is TRBV5-1 and J usage is TRBJ2-1, with 8 bases lining up with TRBD1. The V segment lost 0 bases and the J segment 5 bases; nucleotides outside the gene matches: 4. Per germline, CDR1 SGHRS and CDR2 YFSETQ. The CDR3 consists of 15 residues. The CDR3 loop is CASSLARTGNNEQFF. DNA of the CDR3: TGCGCCAGCAGCTTGGCTAGGACAGGGAACAATGAGCAGTTCTTC. The whole variable domain, filled in from reference TRBV5-1 and TRBJ2-1, reads KAGVTQTPRYLIKTRGQQVTLSCSPISGHRSVSWYQQTPGQGLQFLFEYFSETQRNKGNFPGRFSGRQFSNSRSEMNVSTLELGDSALYLCASSLARTGNNEQFFGPGTRLTVL.

This clonotype was observed a few times. The genes are TRBV2 and TRBJ2-1; D possibly corresponds to TRBD2 (5 bases). Germline V gene lookup returns CDR1 SNHLY and CDR2 FYNNEI. V gave up 10 bases and J gave up 0 bases, with 16 bases separating them. The CDR3 length is 15 residues. For the CDR3, the DNA is TGTGCCACCACCCGGTCGGGAAGCTCCTACAATGAGCAGTTCTTC. Residues: CATTRSGSSYNEQFF.

In this sample, this clonotype turned up many times. The chain joins TRBV2 to TRBJ2-5, with 9 bases matching TRBD2. CDR3 length: 15 residues. Germline V CDR1 and CDR2: SNHLY, FYNNEI. J gave up 4 bases and V 6 bases, and 9 bases lay outside the gene matches. The DNA of the CDR3 is TGTGCCAGCAGACCCACCGGGACTAGCACAGAGACCCAGTACTTC. Translated, it gives CASRPTGTSTETQYF.

This clonotype showed up many times. The chain has TRBV7-9 and TRBJ2-1; no clear D gene. The ends were cut back, 1 base at V and 5 bases at J, with 3 bases in the middle. CDR3 length: 12 residues. The germline V gene encodes CDR1 SEHNR and CDR2 FQNEAQ (reference sequence). Here the CDR3 DNA reads TGTGCCAGCAGCTTAGGGAACAATGAGCAGTTCTTC. This sequence encodes CASSLGNNEQFF.

This clonotype has a count of ten or more. V usage is TRBV27 and J usage is TRBJ2-1; the D call may be TRBD1 or TRBD2 (6 bases each). This CDR3 is 18 amino acids long. Germline V gives CDR1 MNHEY, CDR2 SMNVEV (reference sequence). Trimming cost V 5 bases and J 0 bases, with 20 bases left between them. CDR3 amino acids: CASSVPPRGPSSYNEQFF. CDR3 DNA: TGTGCCAGCAGTGTACCACCACGGGGGCCGAGCTCCTACAATGAGCAGTTCTTC.

Points on this clonotype: As the CDR3 is not closed by the conserved phenylalanine or tryptophan, this likely results from a read error. The chain combines TRBV29-1 with TRBJ1-1, with 8 bases aligning to TRBD1. Trimming at V came to 7 bases and at J to 3 bases, leaving 7 bases not matched to a gene. The germline V gene encodes CDR1 SQVTM and CDR2 ANQGSEA. The CDR3 spans 13 residues. For the CDR3, the DNA is TGCAGCGCTCGACAGGGGTTATACACTGAAGCTTTCCTT. This codes for CSARQGLYTEAFL.

This clonotype was detected many times. V usage is TRBV20-1 and J usage is TRBJ1-1; weak D call: TRBD1 (6 bases). V shed 0 bases and J shed 10 bases, with 15 bases lying between them. The CDR3 has 13 amino acids. Per germline, CDR1 DFQATT and CDR2 SNEGSKA (reference sequence). The CDR3 region has the DNA TGCAGTGCTAGAGATCCCGGGGGCCCAGGAGCTTTCTTT. It specifies CSARDPGGPGAFF.

This clonotype appeared many times. The chain carries TRBV30 and TRBJ2-1, with D perhaps matching TRBD2 (6 bases). Trimming removed 5 bases at V and 3 bases at J, with 20 bases between. The CDR3 length is 16 residues. Germline lookup yields CDR1 GTSNPN and CDR2 SVGIG (reference sequence). CDR3 DNA: TGTGCCTGGTGGGGGGAAGCCCCCTCGAACTACAATGAGCAGTTCTTC. This translates into CAWWGEAPSNYNEQFF.

This clonotype came up many times. The chain is built from TRBV30 and TRBJ2-5, with 8 bases matching TRBD2. The germline gives CDR1 GTSNPN, CDR2 SVGIG (reference sequence). Trimming removed 3 bases from V and 2 bases from J; junction bases left unmatched: 11. This CDR3 has 16 amino acids. The chain's CDR3 is CAWRKGLGSLQETQYF. In DNA, the CDR3 is TGTGCCTGGAGAAAGGGACTAGGCTCCCTACAAGAGACCCAGTACTTC. The entire variable domain, with the rest obtained from reference TRBV30 and TRBJ2-5, is as follows: SQTIHQWPATLVQPVGSPLSLECTVEGTSNPNLYWYRQAAGRGLQLLFYSVGIGQISSEVPQNLSASRPQDRQFILSSKKLLLSDSGFYLCAWRKGLGSLQETQYFGPGTRLLVL.

This clonotype was picked up many times. This chain uses TRBV28 with TRBJ1-1; D not resolved. The CDR3 length is 13 residues. CDR1 and CDR2 (germline): MDHEN, SYDVKM. Trimming pared 1 base from V and 5 bases from J, leaving 8 bases between. CDR3 sequence: CASSLSVQTEAFF. The CDR3 DNA sequence: TGTGCCAGCAGTTTATCGGTACAGACTGAAGCTTTCTTT.

This clonotype has only a few counts. J is TRBJ2-2 and V is TRBV5-6; 12 bases agree with TRBD2. The V and J ends lost 0 bases and 0 bases, in that order; junction bases with no gene match: 12. Germline-derived CDR1 and CDR2 are SGHDT and YYEEEE. The CDR3 spans 21 residues. The CDR3 is CASSLGGGATSGSPNTGELFF. CDR3 bases: TGTGCCAGCAGCTTGGGGGGAGGGGCGACTAGCGGGAGTCCGAACACCGGGGAGCTGTTTTTT.

Remarks on this clonotype: Since a much larger clone is just one base distant, this may be a read error. The chain recombines TRBV18 with TRBJ1-1; tentatively, D is TRBD1 (5 bases). V was trimmed by 2 bases and J by 10 bases, leaving 17 bases between them. Germline CDR1 and CDR2: KGHSH and LQKENI. This CDR3 contains 14 residues. The CDR3 coding sequence is TGTGCCAGCTCACCATACGGGGACGACTCAGGAGCTTTCTTT. Translation: CASSPYGDDSGAFF. Full variable domain (rest looked up from reference TRBV18 and TRBJ1-1): NAGVMQNPRHLVRRRGQEARLRCSPMKGHSHVYWYRQLPEEGLKFMVYLQKENIIDESGMPKERFSAEFPKEGPSILRIQQVVRGDSAAYFCASSPYGDDSGAFFGQGTRLTVV.

Many counts were recorded for this clonotype. The chain carries TRBV28 and TRBJ2-3; D remains ambiguous. Germline V gene lookup returns CDR1 MDHEN and CDR2 SYDVKM. This CDR3 has 13 residues. V shed 6 bases and J shed 4 bases, with 11 bases lying between them. DNA of the CDR3: TGTGCCAGCAGCGGAAAGACGGCAGATACGCAGTATTTT. This codes for CASSGKTADTQYF.

The chain joins TRBV7-2 to TRBJ2-2, with D possibly being TRBD2 (6 bases). V was cut by 2 bases and J by 0 bases, with 13 bases left in between. Germline values: CDR1 SGHTA, CDR2 FQGNSA. The CDR3 length is 17 residues. The CDR3 here is CASSLTLSGPNTGELFF. In DNA form, the CDR3 reads TGTGCCAGCAGCTTAACCCTGAGCGGGCCGAACACCGGGGAGCTGTTTTTT.

V gene TRBV25-1 combines with J gene TRBJ2-3, with D perhaps assigned TRBD1 or TRBD2 (5 bases each). Germline CDR1 reads MGHDK; CDR2 reads SYGVNS. This CDR3 is 16 amino acids long. Trimming removed 3 bases from V and 4 bases from J, with 17 bases in between. DNA for the CDR3: TGTGCCAGCAGTGAGTTAGGGACCGCCAGGGCAGATACGCAGTATTTT. Translation gives CASSELGTARADTQYF. The full variable domain, its missing parts supplied by reference TRBV25-1 and TRBJ2-3, is EADIYQTPRYLVIGTGKKITLECSQTMGHDKMYWYQQDPGMELHLIHYSYGVNSTEKGDLSSESTVSRIRTEHFPLTLESARPSHTSQYLCASSELGTARADTQYFGPGTRLTVL.